These 25 T cell receptor beta chains originate from one sample sequenced in a study of T cell changes during pregnancy in multiple sclerosis. TCRdb's table, derived via immunoSEQ multiplex PCR, lists solely in-frame clones and lacks some. The sample records about 24,000 clones, 70% to 90% being singletons. The specimen comprised CD4+ T cells from peripheral blood mononuclear cells, sampled in the second trimester of pregnancy. All receptors come from a female donor in good health, enrolled as a control in a pregnancy study.

The V call is TRBV5-1, the J call TRBJ2-7; 7 nucleotides agree with TRBD2. In germline, CDR1 is SGHRS, CDR2 YFSETQ. The CDR3 sequence is 15 residues long. V dropped 0 bases and J dropped 0; count of bases not matched to a gene: 3. CDR3 protein: CASSLGTSASYEQYF. The CDR3 region has the DNA TGCGCCAGCAGCTTGGGCACTAGCGCCTCCTACGAGCAGTACTTC.

The V gene is TRBV10-2, the J gene TRBJ2-7; possibly TRBD1 for D (5 bases). This CDR3 has 11 residues. Deletions cut 6 bases from V and 2 bases from J, with 5 bases between. CDR1 and CDR2 from the germline V gene are WSHSY and SAAADI. CDR3 in amino acids: CASRGPYEQYF. CDR3 nucleotides: TGCGCCAGCAGGGGGCCCTACGAGCAGTACTTC.

The V gene is TRBV27, the J gene TRBJ2-2; 9 bases agree with TRBD1. There are 17 residues in the CDR3. Per the germline V gene, CDR1 is MNHEY and CDR2 is SMNVEV (reference sequence). The trim removed 8 bases at V and 3 bases at J, leaving 13 bases unmatched. The CDR3 nucleotides are TGTGCCAGCGGAATGGACAGGGGCTTTGGGGACACCGGGGAGCTGTTTTTT. It is translated as CASGMDRGFGDTGELFF.

The V and J genes are TRBV5-1 and TRBJ2-7; tentatively, D is TRBD1 (6 bases). V shed 0 bases and J shed 5 bases, with 15 bases lying between them. Looked up from germline, CDR1 is SGHRS and CDR2 is YFSETQ. The CDR3 has 15 amino acids. Here the CDR3 DNA reads TGCGCCAGCAGCTTGGCCACGGGACAAAGTGACGAGCAGTACTTC. It yields the protein CASSLATGQSDEQYF.

The chain carries TRBV29-1 and TRBJ1-2; maybe TRBD1 (6 bases). Trimming stripped 5 bases from V and 4 bases from J, with 17 bases between. In germline, CDR1 is SQVTM, CDR2 ANQGSEA. The CDR3 extends over 14 amino acids. This CDR3 reads CSVQSLQGPYGYTF. The CDR3 nucleotides are TGCAGCGTTCAGTCCCTACAGGGTCCCTATGGCTACACCTTC.

The chain is built from TRBV11-2 and TRBJ2-6, with TRBD1 matching over 7 bases. CDR3 size: 18 residues. The V and J ends lost 5 bases and 0 bases, in that order; junction bases with no gene match: 10. Looked up from germline, CDR1 is SGHAT and CDR2 is FQNNGV. DNA of the CDR3: TGTGCCAGCAGCCCTACAGGGGCCCTCGTCTCTGGGGCCAACGTCCTGACTTTC. It encodes CASSPTGALVSGANVLTF.

This clone has only a few counts. V and J are TRBV11-3 and TRBJ2-1; 8 bases match TRBD1. Germline V lookup: CDR1 SGHNT, CDR2 YENEEA. The V and J ends lost 5 bases and 0 bases, in that order; junction bases with no gene match: 6. This CDR3 is 16 amino acids long. CDR3 sequence (DNA): TGTGCCAGCAGCCTAGCTGGGACAGGCTCCTACAATGAGCAGTTCTTC. It yields the protein CASSLAGTGSYNEQFF.

The chain joins TRBV11-2 to TRBJ1-1, with D perhaps TRBD1 (5 bases). The CDR3 extends over 15 amino acids. V dropped 4 bases and J dropped 8 bases, with 20 bases sitting between them. From germline, CDR1 is SGHAT and CDR2 FQNNGV. CDR3 DNA: TGTGCCAGCAGCTCAATACAGGCTGTTAGCTGGGAAGCTTTCTTT. This sequence encodes CASSSIQAVSWEAFF.

Regarding this clone: One end of the junction fails to match germline, which may point to a read error. The chain combines TRBV27 with TRBJ2-2; D is unclear. Germline V lookup: CDR1 MNHEY, CDR2 SMNVEV (reference sequence). The CDR3 is 12 amino acids. The CDR3 nucleotides are TGTGCCAGCAGTTTCAACATCGGGGAGCTGTTTTTT. It is translated as CASSFNIGELFF.

This clone has a single count. V is TRBV6-6 and J is TRBJ2-5, with D possibly matching TRBD1 (6 bases). Germline CDR1 is MNHNY and CDR2 is SVGAGI (reference sequence). The CDR3 contains 14 residues. V was cut by 2 bases and J by 0 bases, with 7 bases left in between. Here the CDR3 DNA reads TGTGCCAGCAGTTACGGACAGAACCAAGAGACCCAGTACTTC. Its translation is CASSYGQNQETQYF.

The CDR3 nucleotides read TGTGCCAGCAGTGAAGGGCTTGGCTACACCTTC. Its translation: CASSEGLGYTF. The chain employs TRBV6-1 and TRBJ1-2; D not resolved. This CDR3 has 11 amino acids. Trimming took 1 base from V and 7 from J, leaving 4 bases between them. Germline V gene sequence: CDR1 MNHNS, CDR2 SASEGT.

The chain employs TRBV6-5 and TRBJ1-5; D gene unclear. The CDR3 totals 14 residues. The germline V gene encodes CDR1 MNHEY and CDR2 SVGAGI. The ends were cut back, 6 bases at V and 3 bases at J, with 12 bases in the middle. This chain's CDR3 is CASRDGNANQPQHF. The CDR3 DNA follows: TGTGCCAGCAGGGACGGGAACGCCAATCAGCCCCAGCATTTT.

The chain uses TRBV18 and TRBJ2-3; TRBD2 matches 7 bases. Germline loops: CDR1 KGHSH, CDR2 LQKENI. The CDR3 covers 16 residues. V was pared by 6 bases and J by 4 bases, with 13 bases of the junction left unmatched. CDR3 loop: CASSLGLAEESDTQYF. The DNA of the CDR3 is TGTGCCAGCTCCCTTGGGCTAGCGGAAGAGTCAGATACGCAGTATTTT.

The chain combines TRBV6-1 with TRBJ2-1, with 7 bases lining up with TRBD2. Per the germline V gene, CDR1 is MNHNS and CDR2 is SASEGT. Trimming took 0 bases from V and 4 from J; bases not matched to a gene: 0. CDR3 length: 14 residues. CDR3 in amino acids: CASSEAGGYNEQFF. The CDR3 DNA sequence: TGTGCCAGCAGTGAAGCGGGAGGGTACAATGAGCAGTTCTTC.

The chain uses TRBV7-8 and TRBJ2-1; TRBD1 agrees at 8 bases. The length of the CDR3 is 17 residues. Germline V CDR1 and CDR2: SGHVS, FQNEAQ. The junction had 12 bases not matched to a gene; V was cut back by 6 bases and J by 2 bases. The CDR3 DNA reads as TGTGCCAGCAGTTCAGACAGGGGTTGGGGGACCTACAATGAGCAGTTCTTC. As protein: CASSSDRGWGTYNEQFF.

This clone was recorded once. The chain's CDR3 is CASSFTARPGGANVLTF. CDR3 DNA: TGTGCCAGCAGCTTTACAGCAAGGCCAGGGGGGGCCAACGTCCTGACTTTC. The J gene is TRBJ2-6, the V gene TRBV7-2; a possible D gene is TRBD1 (5 bases). V was shortened by 3 bases and J by 4 bases, with 16 bases between the two germline ends. From germline, CDR1 is SGHTA and CDR2 FQGNSA. The CDR3 length is 17 residues.

The chain is built from TRBV6-5 and TRBJ2-1, with D possibly being TRBD1 (6 bases). CDR1 and CDR2 (germline): MNHEY, SVGAGI. Deletions cut 5 bases from V and 1 base from J, with 12 bases between. CDR3 length equals 15 residues. The CDR3 spells CASSKTQGSYNEQFF. CDR3 nucleotide sequence: TGTGCCAGCAGTAAAACACAGGGTTCCTACAATGAGCAGTTCTTC.

CDR3 protein: CASSPSRLVSTGELFF. CDR3 in DNA: TGTGCCAGCAGCCCTAGCCGCCTAGTTAGCACCGGGGAGCTGTTTTTT. The chain is built from TRBV7-3 and TRBJ2-2; TRBD2 is a possible D gene (5 bases). The CDR3 is 16 amino acids. V lost 5 bases and J lost 4, with 17 bases in between. CDR1 and CDR2 from the germline V gene are SGHTA and FQGTGA. Based on the CDR3 plus reference TRBV7-3 and TRBJ2-2, the full variable domain is GAGVSQTPSNKVTEKGKYVELRCDPISGHTALYWYRQSLGQGPEFLIYFQGTGAADDSGLPNDRFFAVRPEGSVSTLKIQRTERGDSAVYLCASSPSRLVSTGELFFGEGSRLTVL.

The chain couples TRBV15 to TRBJ1-2; weak D call: TRBD1 (6 bases). V lost 2 bases, J lost 2 bases, and 9 bases lay in between. This CDR3 contains 14 residues. Germline loops: CDR1 LNHNV, CDR2 YYDKDF (reference sequence). CDR3 protein: CATSRQGTNYGYTF. CDR3 nucleotide sequence: TGTGCCACCAGCAGACAGGGGACCAACTATGGCTACACCTTC.

V usage is TRBV19 and J usage is TRBJ2-7; 7 positions agree with TRBD1. J lost 7 bases, V lost 2 bases, and 8 bases had no gene match. The CDR3 has 14 residues. Germline lookup yields CDR1 LNHDA and CDR2 SQIVND (reference sequence). The CDR3 region has the DNA TGTGCCAGTAGTATACGACAGGGTTCGCGTGAGCAGTACTTC. Residues: CASSIRQGSREQYF.

This clone appeared a single time. J is TRBJ2-3 and V is TRBV28; no clear D. The CDR3 runs 14 residues. Trimming removed 4 bases from V and 2 bases from J, with 10 bases in between. Germline lookup yields CDR1 MDHEN and CDR2 SYDVKM. For the CDR3, the DNA is TGTGCCAGCAGTTCGATTGCGATCACAGATACGCAGTATTTT. This gives the protein CASSSIAITDTQYF.

Relative to its sample, this clone is medium-sized. The V and J genes are TRBV30 and TRBJ1-2; 9 bases match TRBD1. Germline values: CDR1 GTSNPN, CDR2 SVGIG (reference sequence). After removal of 2 bases from V and 4 bases from J, the junction contained 14 bases not matched to a gene. The CDR3 runs to 17 residues. CDR3 DNA sequence: TGTGCCTGGAGTCGCCCCGGACAGGGGACGGTTGGCTATGGCTACACCTTC. Its protein product is CAWSRPGQGTVGYGYTF.

The chain carries TRBV28 and TRBJ1-2, with 7 bases fitting TRBD1. The CDR3 covers 11 residues. The V and J ends lost 5 bases and 8 bases, in that order; junction bases with no gene match: 2. The germline gives CDR1 MDHEN, CDR2 SYDVKM. The CDR3 DNA follows: TGTGCCAGCAGTCCCAGGGGGGGCTACACCTTC. Translated, it gives CASSPRGGYTF.

This clone rates as medium-sized. The chain uses TRBV7-6 and TRBJ1-6; D unresolved. CDR3 length equals 15 residues. Germline V gene sequence: CDR1 SGHVS, CDR2 FNYEAQ. V was pared by 1 base and J by 5 bases, with 9 bases between. The CDR3 loop is CASSLDGSHNSPLHF. The CDR3 nucleotides read TGTGCCAGCAGCTTAGACGGGTCGCATAATTCACCCCTCCACTTT.

The chain's CDR3 is CASSFFNGYTF. CDR3 sequence (DNA): TGTGCCAGCAGCTTCTTTAATGGCTACACCTTC. The rearrangement uses TRBV7-2 and TRBJ1-2; no firm D call. The CDR3 is made up of 11 amino acids. V lost 3 bases and J lost 6, with 5 bases in between. Germline lookup yields CDR1 SGHTA and CDR2 FQGNSA.